The 23 T cell receptor beta chains given below trace back to one sample, sequenced in a study of cytomegalovirus exposure and HLA in healthy donors (dated by TCRdb to 2017 to 2019). The library was obtained by the immunoSEQ multiplex PCR assay. The multiplex PCR relied on a mix of 60 forward primers for TCR Vbeta segments and 13 reverse primers for TCR Jbeta segments. As stored in TCRdb, this immuneACCESS dataset retains in-frame rearrangements with V and J assigned. A fraction of the clones does not appear; measured against another copy, unresolved V genes explain less than half of the discrepancy, and the remainder lacks a known reason. A total of some 180,000 clones appear in this sample, 70% to 85% of them only once. Of the sample, over 1.1% falls within the top ten clones. Source material: PBMCs. Receptor source: a man aged 18 to 30 in good health and CMV-seronegative.

This chain links TRBV19 with TRBJ2-1, with TRBD2 identical over 11 bases. The CDR3 covers 15 residues. V shed 5 bases and J 12 bases; nucleotides not matched to a gene: 12. Germline V gene data show CDR1 as LNHDA and CDR2 as SQIVND (reference sequence). The CDR3 bases are TGTGCCAGTAGTCAACAGACTAGCGGGAAGGAGTGGCAGTTCTTC. This sequence encodes CASSQQTSGKEWQFF.

The chain uses TRBV9 and TRBJ2-1; 7 bases agree with TRBD1. V lost 1 base and J lost 0; bases outside the gene matches: 4. Germline assignment: CDR1 SGDLS and CDR2 YYNGEE. CDR3 length: 16 amino acids. CDR3 bases: TGTGCCAGCAGCGTAAGTTCAGGGGGCTCCTACAATGAGCAGTTCTTC. The encoded protein is CASSVSSGGSYNEQFF.

This chain links TRBV2 with TRBJ2-5; TRBD1 agrees at 7 bases. The CDR3 consists of 16 residues. V lost 6 bases to trimming and J lost 3 bases; unmatched junction nucleotides: 13. Germline V CDR1 and CDR2: SNHLY, FYNNEI. DNA for the CDR3: TGTGCCAGCAGAAAACCGGGACAGCAACCAAAAGAGACCCAGTACTTC. Its translation is CASRKPGQQPKETQYF.

The chain has TRBV7-8 and TRBJ1-2; D is unclear. This CDR3 is 13 amino acids long. The V end lost 8 bases, the J end lost 6 bases, and 16 bases lay between the germline ends. Germline assignment: CDR1 SGHVS and CDR2 FQNEAQ. The CDR3, as DNA: TGTGCCAGCGTGGAGGGCGCAAACGATGGCTACACCTTC. Its translation: CASVEGANDGYTF. The complete variable domain, with remaining parts taken from reference TRBV7-8 and TRBJ1-2, reads GAGVSQSPRYKVAKRGQDVALRCDPISGHVSLFWYQQALGQGPEFLTYFQNEAQLDKSGLPSDRFFAERPEGSVSTLKIQRTQQEDSAVYLCASVEGANDGYTFGSGTRLTVV.

The J gene is TRBJ2-1, the V gene TRBV15; 11 nucleotides match TRBD2. V lost 0 bases to trimming and J lost 8 bases; unmatched junction nucleotides: 9. There are 17 residues in the CDR3. Germline CDR1 is LNHNV and CDR2 is YYDKDF (reference sequence). CDR3 region: CATSRDPASGRIDEQFF. CDR3 in DNA: TGTGCCACCAGCAGAGATCCAGCTAGCGGGAGGATCGATGAGCAGTTCTTC.

This clone was seen only a few times. The CDR3 here is CASSLRVQRANEKLFF. CDR3 coding DNA: TGTGCCAGCAGCTTAAGGGTTCAGAGGGCTAATGAAAAACTGTTTTTT. This sequence joins TRBV7-9 and TRBJ1-4; D is unclear. The V gene's germline CDR1 is SEHNR and CDR2 FQNEAQ (reference sequence). Trimming took off 2 bases at V and 3 bases at J, with 13 bases between the two ends. The CDR3 length is 16 residues.

This chain uses TRBV4-3 with TRBJ1-4; 8 bases agree with TRBD1. The ends lost 5 bases at V and 5 bases at J; junction bases unmatched: 7. CDR1 LGHNA and CDR2 YSLEER come from the germline V gene. CDR3 length: 15 amino acids. The CDR3 loop reads CASSSRQGLNEKLFF. The CDR3 region has the DNA TGCGCCAGCAGCTCCCGACAGGGGCTAAATGAAAAACTGTTTTTT.

The sample holds a few counts of this clone. V gene TRBV5-1 combines with J gene TRBJ2-3; TRBD2 aligns across 7 bases. The junction had 6 bases not matched to a gene; V was cut back by 9 bases and J by 2 bases. The CDR3 consists of 13 residues. Per the germline V gene, CDR1 is SGHRS and CDR2 is YFSETQ. The DNA of the CDR3 is TGCGCCATCAGGGAGGGGAACACAGATACGCAGTATTTT. Amino acid sequence: CAIREGNTDTQYF.

This clone was seen a single time. The rearrangement uses TRBV5-4 and TRBJ1-1, with TRBD1 identical over 7 bases. The CDR3 has 15 residues. Germline assignment: CDR1 SGHNT and CDR2 YYREEE (reference sequence). Germline trimming cut 1 base from V and 3 bases from J; bases unmatched to any gene: 6. The CDR3 bases are TGTGCCAGCAGCTTGAATCCGGGACAGTACACTGAAGCTTTCTTT. Its translation is CASSLNPGQYTEAFF.

This sequence joins TRBV4-3 and TRBJ2-5; weak D call: TRBD2 (7 bases). CDR1 is LGHNA, CDR2 YSLEER, per germline. This CDR3 spans 15 amino acids. V lost 0 bases, J lost 4 bases, and 12 bases lay in between. As DNA, the CDR3 is TGCGCCAGCAGCCAAGATAGGGGGGGGCCAGAGACCCAGTACTTC. It encodes CASSQDRGGPETQYF.

This clone was detected a few times. This sequence joins TRBV6-6 and TRBJ1-2, with D possibly being TRBD1 (6 bases). The CDR3 runs 11 residues. Trimming pared 6 bases from V and 10 bases from J, leaving 12 bases between. Germline assignment: CDR1 MNHNY and CDR2 SVGAGI (reference sequence). Here the CDR3 reads CASSSQGDYTF. CDR3 nucleotides: TGTGCCAGCAGCTCACAGGGAGACTACACCTTC.

The chain is built from TRBV15 and TRBJ2-5, with TRBD2 matching 11 bases. The germline V gene has CDR1 LNHNV and CDR2 YYDKDF (reference sequence). This CDR3 spans 14 amino acids. Trimming at V came to 3 bases and at J to 4 bases, leaving 1 base not matched to a gene. The CDR3 protein is CATSSLAGGETQYF. DNA of the CDR3: TGTGCCACCAGCAGCCTAGCGGGAGGAGAGACCCAGTACTTC.

The chain combines TRBV30 with TRBJ2-7, with 8 bases matching TRBD2. Germline assignment: CDR1 GTSNPN and CDR2 SVGIG (reference sequence). This CDR3 comprises 15 residues. With V trimmed by 3 bases and J by 3 bases, 10 bases remained unmatched. The CDR3 here is CAWRARGLAGYEQYF. The CDR3 DNA is TGTGCCTGGAGGGCCAGAGGACTAGCAGGCTACGAGCAGTACTTC.

The V call is TRBV7-2, the J call TRBJ2-2; 8 bases align to TRBD1. V lost 5 bases to trimming and J lost 6 bases; unmatched junction nucleotides: 8. Germline V gene data show CDR1 as SGHTA and CDR2 as FQGNSA. This CDR3 contains 15 residues. CDR3 protein: CASSKGTGRAGELFF. CDR3 sequence (DNA): TGTGCCAGCAGCAAGGGGACAGGACGGGCCGGGGAGCTGTTTTTT.

The J gene is TRBJ2-7, the V gene TRBV13; D might be TRBD2 (5 bases). The CDR3 runs 16 residues. CDR1 and CDR2 (germline): PRHDT, FYEKMQ (reference sequence). Trimming stripped 7 bases from V and 4 bases from J, with 23 bases between. The CDR3: CASTRGMVGVTYEQYF. For the CDR3, the DNA is TGTGCCAGCACTCGCGGTATGGTGGGAGTGACGTACGAGCAGTACTTC.

This clone was seen a few times. Written as DNA, the CDR3 is TGTGCCAGCAGCGGATACGGAGAAGAAGCTTTCTTT. Translating gives CASSGYGEEAFF. The J gene is TRBJ1-1, the V gene TRBV9; D call uncertain. Trimming took 3 bases from V and 8 from J, leaving 11 bases between them. This CDR3 is built from 12 residues. In germline, CDR1 is SGDLS, CDR2 YYNGEE.

The count of this clone is one. The rearrangement uses TRBV6-6 and TRBJ2-2, with a weak D call TRBD1 (6 bases). The V end lost 0 bases, the J end lost 5 bases, and 13 bases lay between the germline ends. There are 16 residues in the CDR3. Germline-derived CDR1 and CDR2 are MNHNY and SVGAGI (reference sequence). The CDR3 DNA reads TGTGCCAGCAGTTACTCAAGGGGGTGGGTTACCGGGGAGCTGTTTTTT. Translation gives CASSYSRGWVTGELFF.

The table lists this clone with a few counts. This sequence joins TRBV7-8 and TRBJ1-1; 9 bases are a match to TRBD1. CDR3 size: 16 residues. Germline V gene data show CDR1 as SGHVS and CDR2 as FQNEAQ. The V and J ends lost 4 bases and 0 bases, in that order; junction bases with no gene match: 6. For the CDR3, the DNA is TGTGCCAGCAGCTCGGACAGGGGCGCAATGAACACTGAAGCTTTCTTT. Translation: CASSSDRGAMNTEAFF.

This clone was seen more than once but under ten times. The rearrangement joins TRBV7-8 to TRBJ2-5; 11 bases fit TRBD2. CDR3 size: 18 residues. With 0 bases clipped from V and 1 base from J, the junction kept 7 bases outside the gene matches. Germline V lookup: CDR1 SGHVS, CDR2 FQNEAQ. In DNA form, the CDR3 reads TGTGCCAGCAGCTTAGCGACCCGACTAGCGGGGACCCAAGAGACCCAGTACTTC. It yields the protein CASSLATRLAGTQETQYF.

The table lists this clone with a count of one. This chain links TRBV7-3 with TRBJ1-1; 7 nucleotides align to TRBD1. Trimming took 5 bases from V and 4 from J; bases not matched to a gene: 10. The CDR3 runs to 15 residues. The germline CDR1 and CDR2 sequences are SGHTA and FQGTGA. CDR3 sequence (DNA): TGTGCCAGCAGCCCCACCGGGACAGCGATCACTGAAGCTTTCTTT. Amino acid sequence: CASSPTGTAITEAFF.

This clone was recorded once. The V call is TRBV19, the J call TRBJ2-7; tentative D call: TRBD1 (6 bases). V was pared by 5 bases and J by 2 bases, with 13 bases between. This CDR3 contains 14 residues. Germline V CDR1 and CDR2: LNHDA, SQIVND (reference sequence). The CDR3, as DNA: TGTGCCAGTAGTGTACAGGGAACCCCCTACGAGCAGTACTTC. It yields the protein CASSVQGTPYEQYF. The whole variable domain, filled in from reference TRBV19 and TRBJ2-7, reads DGGITQSPKYLFRKEGQNVTLSCEQNLNHDAMYWYRQDPGQGLRLIYYSQIVNDFQKGDIAEGYSVSREKKESFPLTVTSAQKNPTAFYLCASSVQGTPYEQYFGPGTRLTVT.

The chain uses TRBV29-1 and TRBJ1-1; weak D call: TRBD1 (5 bases). The germline CDR1 and CDR2 sequences are SQVTM and ANQGSEA. V was cut by 0 bases and J by 5 bases, with 10 bases left in between. This CDR3 is 13 amino acids long. The CDR3 protein is CSVEEGGGTEAFF. The CDR3 DNA is TGCAGCGTTGAAGAGGGGGGAGGAACTGAAGCTTTCTTT.

The J gene is TRBJ1-1, the V gene TRBV9, with no clear D. Germline V gene lookup returns CDR1 SGDLS and CDR2 YYNGEE. Trimming pared 4 bases from V and 5 bases from J, leaving 15 bases between. This CDR3 region has 14 residues. The CDR3: CASSSRLGGTEAFF. The CDR3 coding sequence is TGTGCCAGCAGCTCGCGATTAGGAGGGACTGAAGCTTTCTTT.